The clone carrying this TCR beta chain was seen a handful of times. Its specificity is unknown. With V trimmed by 4 bases and J by 9 bases, 12 bases remained unmatched. This CDR3 comprises 16 residues. The germline V gene encodes CDR1 SGDLS and CDR2 YYNGEE. The sample is drawn from a study of CD8+ T cells in alopecia areata. General study points: Clonality was higher in lesional than normal scalp, especially in alopecia totalis/universalis.

Sampling of alopecia areata patients yielded lesional scalp punch biopsies as well as peripheral blood. cDNA serving as the sequencing template came from extracted, reverse transcribed RNA. Method: immunoSEQ multiplex PCR; TCRdb's copy keeps in-frame clones and lacks some. Among 90,000 to 150,000 clones listed, 35% to 40% were seen once. This receptor was obtained from a human donor with alopecia areata. Sequenced material: CD4+ T cells sorted from blood. The chain joins TRBV9 to TRBJ2-1; TRBD2 matches at 11 bases. The DNA of the CDR3 is TGTGCCAGCAGCACGGGGACTAGCGGTACCGCCACTGAGCAGTTCTTC. This gives the protein CASSTGTSGTATEQFF. The variable domain in full, with the rest retrieved from reference TRBV9 and TRBJ2-1, is DSGVTQTPKHLITATGQRVTLRCSPRSGDLSVYWYQQSLDQGLQFLIQYYNGEERAKGNILERFSAQQFPDLHSELNLSSLELGDSALYFCASSTGTSGTATEQFFGPGTRLTVL.